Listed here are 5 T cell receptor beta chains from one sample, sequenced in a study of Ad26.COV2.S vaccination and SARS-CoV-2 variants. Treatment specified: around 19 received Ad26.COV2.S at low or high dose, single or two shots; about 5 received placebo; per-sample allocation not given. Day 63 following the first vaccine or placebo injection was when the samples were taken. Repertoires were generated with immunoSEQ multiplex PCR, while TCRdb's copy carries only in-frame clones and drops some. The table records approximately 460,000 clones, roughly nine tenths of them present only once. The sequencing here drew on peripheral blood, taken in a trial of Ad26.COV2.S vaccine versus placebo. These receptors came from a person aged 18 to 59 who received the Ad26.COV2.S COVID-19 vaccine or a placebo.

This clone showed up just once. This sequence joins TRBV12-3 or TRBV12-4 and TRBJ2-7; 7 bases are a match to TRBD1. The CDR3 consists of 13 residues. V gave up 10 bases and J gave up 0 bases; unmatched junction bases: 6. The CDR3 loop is CATLRDSSYEQYF. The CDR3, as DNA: TGTGCCACCCTACGGGACAGCTCCTACGAGCAGTACTTC.

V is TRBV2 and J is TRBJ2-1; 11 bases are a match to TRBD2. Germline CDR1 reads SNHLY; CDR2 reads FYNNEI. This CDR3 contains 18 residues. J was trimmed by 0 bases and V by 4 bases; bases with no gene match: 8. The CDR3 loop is CASSGTGTSGGSYNEQFF. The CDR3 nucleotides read TGTGCCAGCAGTGGCACCGGGACTAGCGGAGGCTCCTACAATGAGCAGTTCTTC.

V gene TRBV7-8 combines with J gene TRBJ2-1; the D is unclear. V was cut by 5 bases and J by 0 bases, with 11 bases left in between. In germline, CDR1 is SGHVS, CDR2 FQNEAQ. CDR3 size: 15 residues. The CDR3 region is CASSRDAVSYNEQFF. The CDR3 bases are TGTGCCAGCAGCCGAGACGCGGTCTCCTACAATGAGCAGTTCTTC.

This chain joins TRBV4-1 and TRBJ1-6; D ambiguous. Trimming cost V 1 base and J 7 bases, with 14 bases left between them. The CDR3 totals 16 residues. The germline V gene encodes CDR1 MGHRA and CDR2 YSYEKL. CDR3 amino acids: CASSQVSSLGNSPLHF. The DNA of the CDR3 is TGCGCCAGCAGCCAAGTCTCCTCCTTGGGGAATTCACCCCTCCACTTT.

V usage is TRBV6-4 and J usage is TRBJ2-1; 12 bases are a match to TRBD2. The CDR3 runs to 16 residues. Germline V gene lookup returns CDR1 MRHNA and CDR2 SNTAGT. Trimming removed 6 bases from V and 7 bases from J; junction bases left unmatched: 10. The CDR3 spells CASSAYLAGGRNEQFF. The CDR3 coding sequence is TGTGCCAGCAGCGCCTACCTAGCGGGAGGGCGAAATGAGCAGTTCTTC.